These 20 T cell receptor beta chains were all obtained from the same sample, sequenced in a study of tumor T cells in aggressive B-cell lymphoma. Sequenced by immunoSEQ multiplex PCR; TCRdb stores in-frame clones only, minus some. The data show roughly 8,100 clones, under 85% seen once. Sequences were obtained from tumor tissue. These receptors were obtained from an adult with diffuse large B cell lymphoma.

The rearrangement joins TRBV10-1 to TRBJ1-2; D gene ambiguous. CDR1 and CDR2 from the germline V gene are WNHNN and SYGVQD (reference sequence). V lost 1 base and J lost 1, with 4 bases in between. The CDR3 runs 13 residues. The CDR3 region is CASSEYSNYGYTF. CDR3 sequence (DNA): TGCGCCAGCAGTGAGTACAGTAACTATGGCTACACCTTC.

The chain uses TRBV30 and TRBJ1-3; 8 bases align to TRBD1. The V gene end was trimmed by 4 bases and the J gene end by 0 bases; junction bases not matched to a gene: 14. In germline, CDR1 is GTSNPN, CDR2 SVGIG (reference sequence). The CDR3 length is 18 residues. The CDR3 coding sequence is TGTGCCTGGAAACCCAATGACAGGGGACACTCCTCTGGAAACACCATATATTTT. Its translation: CAWKPNDRGHSSGNTIYF.

The V call is TRBV10-3, the J call TRBJ2-1, with TRBD2 identical over 7 bases. The V gene's germline CDR1 is ENHRY and CDR2 SYGVKD. Trimming removed 0 bases from V and 4 bases from J; junction bases left unmatched: 3. CDR3 size: 15 residues. The CDR3 reads CAISESGLPYNEQFF. CDR3 sequence (DNA): TGTGCCATCAGTGAGTCGGGACTACCGTACAATGAGCAGTTCTTC.

The chain carries TRBV19 and TRBJ1-1, with D perhaps TRBD1 (5 bases). CDR1 and CDR2 from the germline V gene are LNHDA and SQIVND (reference sequence). The CDR3 totals 14 residues. The V end was cut by 3 bases, the J end by 6 bases, with 14 bases between. CDR3 sequence (DNA): TGTGCCAGTAGTATTTTTGGGGGAGGGCCTGAAGCTTTCTTT. This sequence encodes CASSIFGGGPEAFF.

This clone was counted a single time. The genes are TRBV5-1 and TRBJ2-5; 14 bases are shared with TRBD2. V trimming: 4 bases; J trimming: 10 bases; junction bases outside the gene matches: 12. Germline assignment: CDR1 SGHRS and CDR2 YFSETQ. The CDR3 sequence is 16 residues long. CDR3 loop: CASSGVTSGRGFVQYF. CDR3 DNA sequence: TGCGCCAGCAGCGGAGTGACTAGCGGGAGGGGGTTTGTCCAGTACTTC. Full variable domain (remainder filled in from reference TRBV5-1 and TRBJ2-5): KAGVTQTPRYLIKTRGQQVTLSCSPISGHRSVSWYQQTPGQGLQFLFEYFSETQRNKGNFPGRFSGRQFSNSRSEMNVSTLELGDSALYLCASSGVTSGRGFVQYFGPGTRLLVL.

The chain couples TRBV11-2 to TRBJ2-3; 10 bases fit TRBD2. CDR1 and CDR2 (germline): SGHAT, FQNNGV. V shed 5 bases and J 5 bases; nucleotides not matched to a gene: 4. CDR3 length: 14 amino acids. Here the CDR3 reads CASSTRTSGDTQYF. The CDR3 coding sequence is TGTGCCAGCAGCACACGGACTAGCGGAGATACGCAGTATTTT. The full variable domain, in which reference TRBV11-2 and TRBJ2-3 provide the parts outside the CDR3, is EAGVAQSPRYKIIEKRQSVAFWCNPISGHATLYWYQQILGQGPKLLIQFQNNGVVDDSQLPKDRFSAERLKGVDSTLKIQPAKLEDSAVYLCASSTRTSGDTQYFGPGTRLTVL.

The chain combines TRBV25-1 with TRBJ2-3; TRBD2 might be the D (6 bases). Germline CDR1 and CDR2: MGHDK and SYGVNS. V dropped 1 base and J dropped 1 base, with 12 bases sitting between them. The CDR3 runs to 16 residues. CDR3 sequence: CASSEWVASGTDTQYF. CDR3 bases: TGTGCCAGCAGTGAATGGGTGGCTAGCGGCACAGATACGCAGTATTTT.

V and J are TRBV5-1 and TRBJ2-7; D remains unclear. This CDR3 comprises 13 residues. V was clipped by 5 bases and J by 2 bases, with 11 bases between them. Germline lookup yields CDR1 SGHRS and CDR2 YFSETQ. The CDR3 region is CASRSDIPYEQYF. The CDR3 coding sequence is TGCGCCAGCAGATCAGACATTCCCTACGAGCAGTACTTC. Full variable domain (remainder filled in from reference TRBV5-1 and TRBJ2-7): KAGVTQTPRYLIKTRGQQVTLSCSPISGHRSVSWYQQTPGQGLQFLFEYFSETQRNKGNFPGRFSGRQFSNSRSEMNVSTLELGDSALYLCASRSDIPYEQYFGPGTRLTVT.

The V gene is TRBV2, the J gene TRBJ2-7; possibly TRBD2 for D (5 bases). The V and J ends lost 7 bases and 2 bases respectively, with 12 bases between them. Per germline, CDR1 SNHLY and CDR2 FYNNEI. CDR3 length: 13 residues. CDR3 amino acids: CASIGSGTYEQYF. The CDR3 DNA sequence: TGTGCCAGCATCGGATCGGGGACCTACGAGCAGTACTTC. Full variable domain (missing parts from reference TRBV2 and TRBJ2-7): EPEVTQTPSHQVTQMGQEVILRCVPISNHLYFYWYRQILGQKVEFLVSFYNNEISEKSEIFDDQFSVERPDGSNFTLKIRSTKLEDSAMYFCASIGSGTYEQYFGPGTRLTVT.

This clone was detected only a few times. The CDR3 loop is CASSLWGGSYEQYF. CDR3 in DNA: TGTGCCAGCAGTTTATGGGGAGGGAGCTACGAGCAGTACTTC. The chain uses TRBV27 and TRBJ2-7; 7 nucleotides agree with TRBD2. CDR3 size: 14 residues. CDR1 is MNHEY and CDR2 is SMNVEV in the germline V gene (reference sequence). J was trimmed by 3 bases and V by 1 base; bases with no gene match: 3.

V gene TRBV9 combines with J gene TRBJ1-2, with D tentatively TRBD1 (5 bases). Looked up from germline, CDR1 is SGDLS and CDR2 is YYNGEE. V dropped 0 bases and J dropped 2 bases, with 11 bases sitting between them. This CDR3 region has 15 residues. CDR3 amino acids: CASSVGQSRNYGYTF. CDR3 bases: TGTGCCAGCAGCGTAGGACAGAGCCGAAACTATGGCTACACCTTC.

V and J are TRBV5-6 and TRBJ2-3; D is uncertain. Trimming took off 0 bases at V and 3 bases at J, with 5 bases between the two ends. Germline values: CDR1 SGHDT, CDR2 YYEEEE. The CDR3 runs to 13 residues. The CDR3 reads CASSLGGTDTQYF. CDR3 nucleotide sequence: TGTGCCAGCAGCTTGGGAGGAACAGATACGCAGTATTTT.

The chain joins TRBV10-1 to TRBJ2-1; 7 bases fit TRBD1. Germline CDR1 reads WNHNN; CDR2 reads SYGVQD (reference sequence). This CDR3 contains 14 residues. V lost 6 bases, J lost 0 bases, and 2 bases stayed unmatched. The chain's CDR3 is CASRGQISYNEQFF. The CDR3 DNA is TGCGCCAGCAGGGGACAGATCTCCTACAATGAGCAGTTCTTC.

This clone was observed once. The J gene is TRBJ2-3, the V gene TRBV29-1; weak D call: TRBD2 (5 bases). Germline V gene data show CDR1 as SQVTM and CDR2 as ANQGSEA. The CDR3 spans 12 residues. V dropped 5 bases and J dropped 1 base, with 7 bases sitting between them. This CDR3 is CSVSSGTDTQYF. The CDR3 DNA reads as TGCAGCGTTAGTAGCGGCACAGATACGCAGTATTTT.

J is TRBJ1-6 and V is TRBV6-5, with a possible D match to TRBD1 (5 bases). Trimming left V 0 bases short and J 7 bases short, with 10 bases between. Germline-derived CDR1 and CDR2 are MNHEY and SVGAGI. The CDR3 length is 15 residues. The CDR3 DNA follows: TGTGCCAGCAGTTACTCGTGGGGGGACAATTCACCCCTCCACTTT. Translation: CASSYSWGDNSPLHF.

This sequence joins TRBV13 and TRBJ1-2; D is perhaps TRBD1 (6 bases). This CDR3 has 13 amino acids. Germline V gives CDR1 PRHDT, CDR2 FYEKMQ (reference sequence). Trimming removed 3 bases at V and 6 bases at J, with 11 bases between. This CDR3 reads CASSLGRGNGYTF. DNA for the CDR3: TGTGCCAGCAGCTTGGGCAGGGGTAATGGCTACACCTTC.

This chain connects TRBV19 to TRBJ1-5; D is undetermined. This CDR3 has 15 residues. V dropped 3 bases and J dropped 4 bases, with 13 bases sitting between them. CDR1 and CDR2 from the germline V gene are LNHDA and SQIVND (reference sequence). CDR3 nucleotides: TGTGCCAGTAGTATTGGAGGGTTAGCAAATCAGCCCCAGCATTTT. Translated: CASSIGGLANQPQHF.

The rearrangement uses TRBV18 and TRBJ2-3, with 10 bases identical to TRBD2. The V gene's germline CDR1 is KGHSH and CDR2 LQKENI. The CDR3 runs 16 residues. V was pared by 3 bases and J by 4 bases, with 7 bases of the junction left unmatched. This CDR3 reads CASSPSPGLAPDTQYF. The CDR3 region has the DNA TGTGCCAGCTCACCGTCACCGGGACTAGCGCCAGATACGCAGTATTTT.

This clone was detected only a few times. The chain employs TRBV5-1 and TRBJ2-4; D unresolved. V was trimmed by 3 bases and J by 0 bases, leaving 13 bases between them. The CDR3 sequence is 16 residues long. Germline V gene sequence: CDR1 SGHRS, CDR2 YFSETQ. The DNA for the CDR3 is TGCGCCAGCAGCTGCTGTCGGTCTCTAGCCAAAAACATTCAGTACTTC. Its translation is CASSCCRSLAKNIQYF.

This chain links TRBV2 with TRBJ2-7, with D perhaps TRBD1 (6 bases). The CDR3 sequence is 15 residues long. V shed 2 bases and J shed 4 bases, with 15 bases lying between them. The germline V gene encodes CDR1 SNHLY and CDR2 FYNNEI. The CDR3 DNA reads TGTGCCAGCAGTGAAAGTTCGGTCAGGGGTTACGAGCAGTACTTC. Translated, it gives CASSESSVRGYEQYF. The variable domain in full, with the rest retrieved from reference TRBV2 and TRBJ2-7, is EPEVTQTPSHQVTQMGQEVILRCVPISNHLYFYWYRQILGQKVEFLVSFYNNEISEKSEIFDDQFSVERPDGSNFTLKIRSTKLEDSAMYFCASSESSVRGYEQYFGPGTRLTVT.